The sequence of this T cell receptor beta chain was determined in a study of blood T cell repertoires in COVID-19. Study details: Acute-phase and convalescent COVID-19 samples originated in the United States, Italy and Spain.

Under the authors' procedure: Nucleated cell number was recorded as an estimate derived from reference gene primer amplification. Method: immunoSEQ multiplex PCR; TCRdb's copy keeps in-frame clones and lacks some. The DNA gave D and trimming, while V, J and clone size come from that table. Among about 120,000 clones listed, around 89% were seen once. V shed 0 bases and J 5 bases; nucleotides not matched to a gene: 8. Germline V CDR1 and CDR2: LGHNA, YNFKEQ. This CDR3 comprises 17 residues. Material for sequencing was peripheral blood. The sequence was obtained from a human donor with acute or convalescent COVID-19. The donor label of this sample is uncertain. The V call is TRBV4-2, the J call TRBJ2-3, with TRBD2 matching over 10 bases. As DNA, the CDR3 is TGTGCCAGCAGCCAAGATGCCCTAGCGGGGGTTCGAGATACGCAGTATTTT. Amino acid sequence: CASSQDALAGVRDTQYF.